This T cell receptor (beta chain) was observed in a study of tumor-infiltrating lymphocytes in primary liver carcinoma. Study results and caveats: Pairs comparing tumor with adjacent tissue or blood overlapped less than pairs drawn from tumor regions.

V was pared by 3 bases and J by 2 bases, with 10 bases of the junction left unmatched. There are 16 residues in the CDR3. Per the germline V gene, CDR1 is SGHTA and CDR2 is FQGNSA. Of note for this clonotype: Antigen specificity is unknown.

Germline DNA was also extracted, with blood RNA taken from unsorted whole blood. Constant-region priming of 500 to 550 ng total RNA yielded TCR beta cDNA. Three nested multiplex PCR rounds, a slightly modified ARM-PCR method, built the TCR beta libraries. A C-beta reverse primer and TRBV1-TRBV30 forward primers served in each of the first two PCR rounds, at approximately 10 cycles apiece. TCRdb reprocessed the multiplex PCR reads via MiXCR and lists one record per CDR3 protein. Among about 320,000 distinct CDR3 sequences listed, approximately 58% were seen once. Sequencing was done on a sample of peripheral blood. This receptor was taken from a woman younger than 45 with primary liver carcinoma and hepatitis B virus infection. The chain uses TRBV7-2 and TRBJ2-7, with 7 positions matching TRBD2. This CDR3 is CASSFVGGSRTYEQYF. For the CDR3, the DNA is TGTGCCAGCAGCTTTGTGGGAGGGTCCAGGACCTACGAGCAGTACTTC.